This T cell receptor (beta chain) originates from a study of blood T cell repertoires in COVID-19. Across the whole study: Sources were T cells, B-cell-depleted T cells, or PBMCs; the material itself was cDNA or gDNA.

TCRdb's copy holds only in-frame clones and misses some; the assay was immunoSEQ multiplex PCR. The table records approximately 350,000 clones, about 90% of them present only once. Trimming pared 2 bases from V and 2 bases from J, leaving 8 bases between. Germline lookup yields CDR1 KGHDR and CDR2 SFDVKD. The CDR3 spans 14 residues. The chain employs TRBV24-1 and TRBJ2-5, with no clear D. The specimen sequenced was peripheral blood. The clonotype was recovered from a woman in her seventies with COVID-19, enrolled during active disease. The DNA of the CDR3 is TGTGCCACCAGTGATTCAGGAAGGCAAGAGACCCAGTACTTC. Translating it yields CATSDSGRQETQYF.